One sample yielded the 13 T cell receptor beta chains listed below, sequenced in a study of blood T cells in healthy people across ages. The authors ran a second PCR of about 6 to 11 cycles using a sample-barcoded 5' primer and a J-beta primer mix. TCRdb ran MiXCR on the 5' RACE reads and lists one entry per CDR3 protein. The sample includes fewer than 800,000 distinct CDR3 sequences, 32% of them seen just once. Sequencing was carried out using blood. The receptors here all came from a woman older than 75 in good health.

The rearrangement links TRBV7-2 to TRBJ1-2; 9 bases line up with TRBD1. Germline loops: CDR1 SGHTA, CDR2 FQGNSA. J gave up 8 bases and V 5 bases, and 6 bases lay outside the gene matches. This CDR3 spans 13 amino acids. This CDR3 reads CASSRQGVLGYTF. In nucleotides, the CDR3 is TGTGCCAGCAGCCGACAGGGGGTTTTAGGCTACACCTTC.

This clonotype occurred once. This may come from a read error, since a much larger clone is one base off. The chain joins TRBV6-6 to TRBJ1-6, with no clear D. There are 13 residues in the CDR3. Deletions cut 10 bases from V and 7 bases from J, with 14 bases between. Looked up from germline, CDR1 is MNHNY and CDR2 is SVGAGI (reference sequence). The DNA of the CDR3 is TGTGCCATCAACCCCAAAGGGAATTCACCCCTCCACTTT. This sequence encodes CAINPKGNSPLHF.

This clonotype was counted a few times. CDR3 protein: CASSYPSSPLGYTF. The CDR3 DNA is TGTGCCAGCAGCTACCCCAGTTCTCCGCTCGGCTACACCTTC. This chain uses TRBV13 with TRBJ1-2, with D unclear. V was trimmed by 4 bases and J by 8 bases, leaving 17 bases between them. Germline loops: CDR1 PRHDT, CDR2 FYEKMQ (reference sequence). This CDR3 has 14 amino acids.

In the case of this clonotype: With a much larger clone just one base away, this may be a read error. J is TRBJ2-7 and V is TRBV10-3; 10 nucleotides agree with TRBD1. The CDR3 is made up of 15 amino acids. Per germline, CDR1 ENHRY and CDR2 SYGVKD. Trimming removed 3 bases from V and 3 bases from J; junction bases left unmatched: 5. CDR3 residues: CAISEPGQGCYEQYF. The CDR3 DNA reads TGTGCCATCAGTGAACCGGGACAGGGGTGCTACGAGCAGTACTTC.

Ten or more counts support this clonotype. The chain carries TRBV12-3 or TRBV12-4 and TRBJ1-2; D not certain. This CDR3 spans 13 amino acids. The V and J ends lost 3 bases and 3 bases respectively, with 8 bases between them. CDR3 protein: CASSFFDYYGYTF. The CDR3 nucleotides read TGTGCCAGCAGTTTTTTCGACTACTATGGCTACACCTTC.

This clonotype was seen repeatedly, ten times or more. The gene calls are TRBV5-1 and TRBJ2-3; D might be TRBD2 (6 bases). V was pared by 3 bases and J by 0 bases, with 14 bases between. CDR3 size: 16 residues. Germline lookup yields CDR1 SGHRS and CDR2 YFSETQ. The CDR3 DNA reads TGCGCCAGCAGCTCCTCCGGGGAGGCTAGCACAGATACGCAGTATTTT. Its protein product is CASSSSGEASTDTQYF.

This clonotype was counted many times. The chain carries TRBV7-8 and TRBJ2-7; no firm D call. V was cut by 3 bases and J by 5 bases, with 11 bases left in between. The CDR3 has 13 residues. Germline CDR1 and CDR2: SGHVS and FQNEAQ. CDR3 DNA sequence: TGTGCCAGCAGCTTTACAGTCGGCGACGAGCAGTACTTC. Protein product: CASSFTVGDEQYF. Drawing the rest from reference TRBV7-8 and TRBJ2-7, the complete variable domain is GAGVSQSPRYKVAKRGQDVALRCDPISGHVSLFWYQQALGQGPEFLTYFQNEAQLDKSGLPSDRFFAERPEGSVSTLKIQRTQQEDSAVYLCASSFTVGDEQYFGPGTRLTVT.

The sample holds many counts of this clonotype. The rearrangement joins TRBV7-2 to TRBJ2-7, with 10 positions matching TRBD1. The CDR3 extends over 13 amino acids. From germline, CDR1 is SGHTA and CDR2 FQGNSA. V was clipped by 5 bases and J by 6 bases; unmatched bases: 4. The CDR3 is CASSRDRGLEQYF. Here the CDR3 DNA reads TGTGCCAGCAGCCGGGACAGGGGCCTCGAGCAGTACTTC.

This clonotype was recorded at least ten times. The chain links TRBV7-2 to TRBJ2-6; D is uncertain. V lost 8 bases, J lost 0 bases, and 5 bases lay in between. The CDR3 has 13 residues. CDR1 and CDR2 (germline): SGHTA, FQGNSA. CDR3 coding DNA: TGTGCCAGCGGACCCTCTGGGGCCAACGTCCTGACTTTC. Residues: CASGPSGANVLTF.

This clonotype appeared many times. The CDR3 spells CASSLRWPFATNEKLFF. As DNA, the CDR3 is TGTGCCAGCAGTTTACGGTGGCCATTTGCAACTAATGAAAAACTGTTTTTT. V gene TRBV27 combines with J gene TRBJ1-4; D ambiguous. Trimming shortened V by 2 bases and J by 0 bases, and 13 bases separated the two germline ends. CDR3 length equals 17 residues. Germline CDR1 is MNHEY and CDR2 is SMNVEV (reference sequence).

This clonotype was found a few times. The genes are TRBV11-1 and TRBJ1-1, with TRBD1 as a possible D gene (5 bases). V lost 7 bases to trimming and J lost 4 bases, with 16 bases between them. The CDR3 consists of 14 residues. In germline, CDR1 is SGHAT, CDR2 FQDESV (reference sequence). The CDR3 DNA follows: TGTGCCAGCACCCCTGAGGGGTTTGGCACTGAAGCTTTCTTT. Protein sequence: CASTPEGFGTEAFF. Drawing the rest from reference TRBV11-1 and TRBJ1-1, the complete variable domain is EAEVAQSPRYKITEKSQAVAFWCDPISGHATLYWYRQILGQGPELLVQFQDESVVDDSQLPKDRFSAERLKGVDSTLKIQPAELGDSAMYLCASTPEGFGTEAFFGQGTRLTVV.

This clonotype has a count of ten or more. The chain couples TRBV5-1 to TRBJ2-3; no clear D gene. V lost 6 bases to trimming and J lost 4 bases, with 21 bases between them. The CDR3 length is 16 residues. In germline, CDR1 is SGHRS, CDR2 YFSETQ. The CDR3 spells CASTWGPPPHADTQYF. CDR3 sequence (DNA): TGCGCCAGCACCTGGGGTCCCCCCCCACATGCAGATACGCAGTATTTT.

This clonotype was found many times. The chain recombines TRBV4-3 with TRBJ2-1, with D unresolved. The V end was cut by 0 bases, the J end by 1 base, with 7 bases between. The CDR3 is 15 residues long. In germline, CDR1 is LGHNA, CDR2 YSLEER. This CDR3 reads CASSQDRGSYNEQFF. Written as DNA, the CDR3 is TGCGCCAGCAGCCAAGACAGAGGTTCCTACAATGAGCAGTTCTTC.